This TCR beta chain originates from a study of blood T cell repertoires in COVID-19. In the study overall: The cDNA or gDNA used as material had been derived from T cells, B-cell-depleted T cells, or PBMCs.

The data were produced by immunoSEQ multiplex PCR, yet TCRdb's version contains in-frame clones alone and is incomplete. The sample has about 400,000 clones, more than 75% seen once. The CDR3 consists of 15 residues. J was trimmed by 4 bases and V by 2 bases; bases with no gene match: 2. CDR1 and CDR2 (germline): SGHRS, YFSETQ. Adults between roughly 18 and 95 years of age took part from about 24 US areas. The source is a woman in her twenties or thirties with acute COVID-19. The chain joins TRBV5-1 to TRBJ2-7, with 14 bases matching TRBD2. Sequenced material: PBMCs or T cells enriched from blood (not recorded which). The chain's CDR3 is CASSFGTSGGYEQYF. The CDR3 DNA follows: TGCGCCAGCAGCTTTGGGACTAGCGGGGGATACGAGCAGTACTTC.